This TCR beta chain appears in the sequencing data of a study of cytomegalovirus exposure and HLA in healthy donors. Overall study results and limits: The study flagged about 150 TCR beta chains as cytomegalovirus-associated. Sequences of the TCR beta chain were said to predict the HLA-A and HLA-B alleles of most subjects accurately. Data from an earlier analysis indicated that most TCR beta V segments were productive either about 87% or about 30% of the time.

The germline CDR1 and CDR2 sequences are SGHTA and FQGTGA. The V segment lost 3 bases and the J segment 15 bases; nucleotides outside the gene matches: 10. The CDR3 loop spans 13 amino acids. A multiplex PCR was run with 60 Vbeta primers and 13 Jbeta primers. TCRdb keeps only in-frame clones here, not all; method: immunoSEQ multiplex PCR. The sample yields about 140,000 clones, roughly 80% seen once. This clone appeared a single time. Its antigen is currently unknown. The same CDR3 is also encoded by other DNA sequences in this sample. The sequencing input was PBMCs. The V call is TRBV7-3, the J call TRBJ2-1, with TRBD1 identical over 8 bases. The sequence derives from a woman between 40 and 50 years old in good health and CMV-seropositive. CDR3 coding DNA: TGTGCCAGCAGCTTGGAGCTACAGGGGGAAGCGTTCTTC. Translating gives CASSLELQGEAFF.